These T cell receptor beta chains were read from a single sample in a study of blood T cells in healthy people across ages. In TCRdb, the 5' RACE reads were re-called with MiXCR into one record per CDR3 protein. The sample consists of nearly 800,000 distinct CDR3 sequences, roughly three fifths of them appearing once. Specimen: blood. The receptors were gathered from a man aged 35 to 55 in good health. Each CDR3 is given with its conserved first and last residue. Each record gives: V gene, clone size, J gene, D gene, CDR3 DNA, CDR3 protein. A D gene is named only where the DNA matches it firmly. Rows give clone size only sometimes, using once, few, many, or a class for an expanded clone.

V: TRBV7-2; size: -; J: TRBJ2-7; D: -; DNA: TGTGCCAGCAGCCTGACCTCGACAGGGACTCTGAGCGAGCAGTACTTC; CDR3: CASSLTSTGTLSEQYF
V: TRBV4-2; size: -; J: TRBJ2-7; D: -; DNA: TGTGCCAGCAGCCAAGATACGGAGCGAGGGGCGGGTTACGAGCAGTACTTC; CDR3: CASSQDTERGAGYEQYF
V: TRBV7-3; size: many; J: TRBJ2-1; D: -; DNA: TGTGCCAGCAGTCCCCTACCGGTAGGGAACAATGAGCAGTTCTTC; CDR3: CASSPLPVGNNEQFF
V: TRBV7-8; size: few; J: TRBJ2-1; D: TRBD2; DNA: TGTGCCAGCAGCCGCCGAAGTAGACTAGCGGCGATCAATGAGCAGTTCTTC; CDR3: CASSRRSRLAAINEQFF
V: TRBV7-2; size: -; J: TRBJ2-5; D: -; DNA: TGTGCCAGCAGCCTAACTGCACCAGGGGTGGGGACCCAGTACTTC; CDR3: CASSLTAPGVGTQYF
V: TRBV28; size: -; J: TRBJ1-2; D: -; DNA: TGTGCCAGTATTCGCTCAGACCCATATGGCTACACCTTC; CDR3: CASIRSDPYGYTF
V: TRBV2; size: few; J: TRBJ2-3; D: -; DNA: TGTGCCACCAGGGCGGCTTCGGGCACAGATACGCAGTATTTT; CDR3: CATRAASGTDTQYF
V: TRBV3-1; size: -; J: TRBJ1-4; D: -; DNA: TGTGCCAGCAGCCAACAAGGGGAATCGAATGAAAAACTGTTTTTT; CDR3: CASSQQGESNEKLFF
V: TRBV12-3/TRBV12-4; size: few; J: TRBJ2-5; D: TRBD2; DNA: TGTGCCAGCAGCTCCAGGACTAGCGGGAGGGGAGTGGGTATGGAGGAGACCCAGTACTTC; CDR3: CASSSRTSGRGVGMEETQYF
V: TRBV5-1; size: -; J: TRBJ2-3; D: TRBD2; DNA: TGCGCCAGCAGACGAAGCGGGGGGGCCGTTCGAGATACGCAGTATTTT; CDR3: CASRRSGGAVRDTQYF
V: TRBV6-5; size: few; J: TRBJ1-1; D: TRBD1; DNA: TGTGCCAGCAGTTACCGCGGACAGGGCGCATCTTCTGAAGCTTTCTTT; CDR3: CASSYRGQGASSEAFF
V: TRBV5-1; size: few; J: TRBJ2-7; D: -; DNA: TGCGCCAGCAGCCCACGAGGCCTCCTCGAGCAGTACTTC; CDR3: CASSPRGLLEQYF
V: TRBV6-1; size: few; J: TRBJ1-6; D: -; DNA: TGTGCCAGTACGAGCTCCTATAATTCACCCCTCCACTTT; CDR3: CASTSSYNSPLHF
V: TRBV28; size: once; J: TRBJ2-1; D: TRBD1; DNA: TGTGCCAGCAGGAAGGACAGGGTCGTGACCTACAATGAGCAGTTCTTC; CDR3: CASRKDRVVTYNEQFF
V: TRBV7-8; size: once; J: TRBJ2-1; D: TRBD1; DNA: TGTGCCAGCAGCCATACAGGGGACAATGAGCAGTTCTTC; CDR3: CASSHTGDNEQFF
V: TRBV24-1; size: -; J: TRBJ2-1; D: -; DNA: TGTGCCACCAGTGAATTTAATGAGCAGTTCTTC; CDR3: CATSEFNEQFF
V: TRBV2; size: -; J: TRBJ2-7; D: -; DNA: TGTGCCAGCAGTGAAGTTGGGGAGTGGTCCTACGAGCAGTACTTC; CDR3: CASSEVGEWSYEQYF
V: TRBV12-3/TRBV12-4; size: -; J: TRBJ2-7; D: TRBD2; DNA: TGTGCCAGCAGTTTACCCGGAGCGGGAGTGATAGATGAGCAGTACTTC; CDR3: CASSLPGAGVIDEQYF